This TCR beta chain was identified during a study of metastatic and nonmetastatic thyroid tumors. Germline lookup yields CDR1 MNHNS and CDR2 SASEGT. Unmatched junction bases numbered 5, after V lost 8 bases and J lost 4 bases. CDR3 size: 13 residues. Patients were all untreated before their thyroid surgery. In the authors' methods: CDR3 differences across clinicopathological groups were used to build a distant-metastasis classifier for papillary thyroid cancer. TCRdb reprocessed the PCR reads via MiXCR. The V and J calls were not made by the authors but by TCRdb's processing. The data show some 31,000 clones, 4% to 5% seen once. This clone was found a few times.

The chain uses TRBV6-1 and TRBJ1-2; 9 nucleotides match TRBD1. The clonotype originates from a female donor with papillary thyroid cancer or a benign thyroid nodule (not recorded which). Some clones in this sample may be carry-over from other donors' samples. Sequencing input: blood. The CDR3 loop reads CASYRGQGYGYTF. CDR3 nucleotide sequence: TGTGCCAGCTACAGGGGGCAAGGCTATGGCTACACCTTC.